The entry below describes one T cell receptor (beta chain). Antigen unknown. These data originate in a study of cytomegalovirus exposure and HLA in healthy donors. Regarding the study as a whole: The study listed 150 to 200 cytomegalovirus-associated TCR beta chains. In an earlier analysis, productive rearrangement rates for most beta V segments clustered near 87% or 30%.

Both 60 Vbeta primers and 13 Jbeta primers went into the PCR. Clones were read by immunoSEQ multiplex PCR, and TCRdb kept only the in-frame ones, dropping some. The data show over 150,000 clones, about 90% seen once. The germline V gene has CDR1 KGHSH and CDR2 LQKENI. There are 13 residues in the CDR3. V lost 1 base to trimming and J lost 3 bases, with 6 bases between them. Source material: PBMCs. This chain links TRBV18 with TRBJ1-2; a possible D gene is TRBD1 (5 bases). The receptor comes from a girl less than two years old in good health and CMV-seronegative. DNA of the CDR3: TGTGCCAGCTCACCACAGGGGTACTATGGCTACACCTTC. It yields the protein CASSPQGYYGYTF.